This T cell receptor (beta chain) derives from a study of blood T cell repertoires in COVID-19. Overall study context: Sources were T cells, B-cell-depleted T cells, or PBMCs; the material itself was cDNA or gDNA.

V trimming: 9 bases; J trimming: 3 bases; junction bases outside the gene matches: 7. The CDR3 is 14 residues long. Germline loops: CDR1 MRHNA, CDR2 SNTAGT. Measured with immunoSEQ multiplex PCR; TCRdb has only the in-frame clones, and not every one. Of approximately 90,000 clones in the sample, around 72% were seen once. This chain uses TRBV6-4 with TRBJ1-1, with 10 nucleotides matching TRBD1. The receptor was derived from a woman of 80 years or more with acute or convalescent COVID-19. The sample comprised peripheral blood. The CDR3 DNA is TGTGCCAGTAAGACAGGGGGCACGGACACTGAAGCTTTCTTT. It is translated as CASKTGGTDTEAFF.